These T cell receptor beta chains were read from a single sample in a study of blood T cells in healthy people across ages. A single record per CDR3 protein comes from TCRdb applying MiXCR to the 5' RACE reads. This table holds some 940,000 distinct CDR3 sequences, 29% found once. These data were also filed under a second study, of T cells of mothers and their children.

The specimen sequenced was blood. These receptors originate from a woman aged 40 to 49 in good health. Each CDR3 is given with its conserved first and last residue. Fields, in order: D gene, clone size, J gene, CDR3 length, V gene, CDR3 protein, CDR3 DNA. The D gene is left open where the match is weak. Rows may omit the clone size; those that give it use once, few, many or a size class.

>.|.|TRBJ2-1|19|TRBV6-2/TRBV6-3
CASSCRLGSGASSYNEQFF
TGTGCCAGCAGTTGCCGTCTAGGATCGGGGGCTAGCTCCTACAATGAGCAGTTCTTC
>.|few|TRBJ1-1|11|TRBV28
CASSNRLEAFF
TGTGCCAGCAGTAACAGGCTTGAAGCTTTCTTT
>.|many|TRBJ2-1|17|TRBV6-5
CASSYSGRRLSYNEQFF
TGTGCCAGCAGTTACTCGGGCAGGCGCTTGTCCTACAATGAGCAGTTCTTC
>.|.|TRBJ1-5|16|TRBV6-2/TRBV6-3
CASSYSDRGGNQPQHF
TGTGCCAGCAGTTACTCAGACCGAGGGGGCAATCAGCCCCAGCATTTT
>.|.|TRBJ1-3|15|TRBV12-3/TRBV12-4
CASSPGSGWENTIYF
TGTGCCAGCAGCCCCGGTTCTGGCTGGGAAAACACCATATATTTT
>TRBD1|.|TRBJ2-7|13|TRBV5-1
CASTLGTGNEQYF
TGCGCCAGCACGCTCGGGACAGGAAACGAGCAGTACTTC
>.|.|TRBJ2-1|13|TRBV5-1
CASSTTVGNEQFF
TGCGCCAGCAGCACCACAGTGGGCAATGAGCAGTTCTTC
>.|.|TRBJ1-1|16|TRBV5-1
CASSLALGGGGTEAFF
TGCGCCAGCAGCTTGGCCCTTGGGGGTGGAGGCACTGAAGCTTTCTTT
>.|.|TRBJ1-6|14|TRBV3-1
CASTHNAKNSPLHF
TGTGCCAGCACCCATAACGCCAAGAATTCACCCCTCCACTTT
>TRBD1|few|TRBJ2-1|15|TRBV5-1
CASSLAQGARNEQFF
TGCGCCAGCAGCTTGGCGCAGGGGGCGCGAAATGAGCAGTTCTTC
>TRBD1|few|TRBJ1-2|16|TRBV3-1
CASSQVSGTGIYGYTF
TGTGCCAGCAGCCAAGTTAGCGGGACAGGGATCTATGGCTACACCTTC
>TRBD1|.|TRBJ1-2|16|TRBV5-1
CASSSGGTGSLHGYTF
TGCGCCAGCAGCTCGGGGGGGACAGGGTCGTTACATGGCTACACCTTC
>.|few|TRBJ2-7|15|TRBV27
CASGQTSRRAYEQYF
TGTGCCAGCGGGCAGACTAGTAGGCGCGCCTACGAGCAGTACTTC
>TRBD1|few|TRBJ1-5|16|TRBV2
CASSRETGWSNQPQHF
TGTGCCAGCAGTAGAGAGACAGGGTGGAGCAATCAGCCCCAGCATTTT
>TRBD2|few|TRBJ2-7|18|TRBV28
CASSRRLAGGPTSYEQYF
TGTGCCAGCAGTCGCCGACTAGCGGGGGGCCCGACCTCCTACGAGCAGTACTTC
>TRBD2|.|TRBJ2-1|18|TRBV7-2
CASSLRVRGGRSYNEQFF
TGTGCCAGCAGCTTACGTGTTCGGGGGGGCAGGTCCTACAATGAGCAGTTCTTC
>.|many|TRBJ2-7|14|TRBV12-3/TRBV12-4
CASRGRGSTYEQYF
TGTGCCAGCAGGGGCCGGGGGTCGACCTACGAACAGTACTTC
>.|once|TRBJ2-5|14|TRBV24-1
CATSDSRTQGTQYF
TGTGCCACCAGTGATTCTAGAACACAAGGGACCCAGTACTTC
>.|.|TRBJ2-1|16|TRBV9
CASSQEKMSSINEQFF
TGTGCCAGCAGCCAAGAAAAGATGTCTAGCATTAATGAGCAGTTCTTC
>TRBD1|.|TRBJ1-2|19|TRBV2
CASSYRQGVNVFSTYGYTF
TGTGCCAGCAGCTATCGACAGGGGGTTAATGTTTTCTCCACCTATGGCTACACCTTC
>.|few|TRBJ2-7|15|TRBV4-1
CASSPSGVTDYEQYF
TGCGCCAGCAGCCCTTCAGGGGTTACGGACTACGAGCAGTACTTC
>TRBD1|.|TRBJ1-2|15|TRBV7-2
CASSLTQGALNGYTF
TGTGCCAGCAGCTTAACACAGGGGGCACTGAATGGCTACACCTTC
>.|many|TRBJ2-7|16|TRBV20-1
CSASRHPDGSEYEQYF
TGCAGTGCTAGTCGTCACCCCGACGGCTCAGAATACGAGCAGTACTTC
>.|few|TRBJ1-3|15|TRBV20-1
CGGTYRTVAGNTIYF
TGCGGAGGGACCTATAGGACAGTCGCTGGAAACACCATATATTTT
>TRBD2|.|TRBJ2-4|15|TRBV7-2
CASSLGGGGPYIQYF
TGTGCCAGCAGCTTAGGGGGCGGGGGGCCCTACATTCAGTACTTC
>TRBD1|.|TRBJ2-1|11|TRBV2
CASRDRVTQFF
TGTGCCAGCAGAGACAGGGTTACGCAGTTCTTC
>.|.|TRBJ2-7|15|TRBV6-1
CASSAYHDNSYEQYF
TGTGCCAGCAGTGCCTACCATGATAACTCCTACGAGCAGTACTTC
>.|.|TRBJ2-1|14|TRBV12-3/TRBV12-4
CASRLSPRGGEQFF
TGTGCCAGCAGATTAAGCCCTAGGGGAGGTGAGCAGTTCTTC
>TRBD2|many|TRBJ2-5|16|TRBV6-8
CASSPLAGGPLETQYF
TGTGCCAGCAGTCCCCTAGCGGGGGGGCCGTTGGAGACCCAGTACTTC
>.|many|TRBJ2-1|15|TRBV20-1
CSATLGGGGGNEQFF
TGCAGTGCCACCTTAGGGGGGGGCGGAGGCAATGAGCAGTTCTTC
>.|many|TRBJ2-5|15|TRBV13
CASSLGLVGQETQYF
TGTGCCAGCAGCTTAGGCCTGGTCGGCCAAGAGACCCAGTACTTC
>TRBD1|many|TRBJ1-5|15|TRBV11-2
CASSWTGGRDQPQHF
TGTGCCAGCAGCTGGACAGGGGGCAGGGATCAGCCCCAGCATTTT
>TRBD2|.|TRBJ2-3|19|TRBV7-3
CAGSLVGGTSVFSTDTQYF
TGTGCCGGCAGCTTAGTAGGGGGGACTAGCGTCTTTAGCACAGATACGCAGTATTTT
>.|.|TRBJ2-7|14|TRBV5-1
CASSWEEGAYEQYF
TGCGCCAGCAGCTGGGAGGAGGGCGCCTACGAGCAGTACTTC
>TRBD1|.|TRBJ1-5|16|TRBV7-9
CASSLGTGNSNQPQHF
TGTGCCAGCAGCTTAGGGACAGGCAATAGCAATCAGCCCCAGCATTTT
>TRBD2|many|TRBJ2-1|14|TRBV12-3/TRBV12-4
CASSLSGGAGEQFF
TGTGCCAGCAGCTTGAGCGGGGGGGCCGGTGAGCAGTTCTTC
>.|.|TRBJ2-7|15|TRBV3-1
CASSQTPTEAYEQYF
TGTGCCAGCAGCCAAACTCCGACAGAGGCCTACGAGCAGTACTTC
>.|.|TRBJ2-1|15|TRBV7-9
CASSLLVGRPNEQFF
TGTGCCAGCAGCCTTCTTGTCGGGAGACCCAATGAGCAGTTCTTC
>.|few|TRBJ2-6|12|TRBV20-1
CSARTGADVLTF
TGCAGTGCTAGAACTGGGGCCGACGTCCTGACTTTC
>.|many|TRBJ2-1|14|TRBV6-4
CASPEPPGHNEQFF
TGTGCCAGCCCCGAACCCCCAGGCCACAATGAGCAGTTCTTC
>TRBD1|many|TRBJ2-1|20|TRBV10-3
CAISGSAVSSQGQLYNEQFF
TGTGCCATCAGTGGTTCGGCCGTCTCCTCCCAGGGACAGTTATACAATGAGCAGTTCTTC
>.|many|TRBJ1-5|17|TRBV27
CASSLVEPGGSNQPQHF
TGTGCCAGCAGTTTAGTGGAACCGGGAGGGAGCAATCAGCCCCAGCATTTT
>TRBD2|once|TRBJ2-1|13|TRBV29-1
CSVGTSVYNEQFF
TGCAGCGTTGGGACTAGCGTGTACAATGAGCAGTTCTTC
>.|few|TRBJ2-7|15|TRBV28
CAGSSRQVSSYEQYF
TGTGCCGGCAGTTCCCGACAGGTCAGCTCCTACGAGCAGTACTTC
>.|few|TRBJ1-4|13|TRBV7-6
CASSPLGSAELFF
TGTGCCAGCAGCCCACTGGGGAGTGCGGAACTGTTTTTT
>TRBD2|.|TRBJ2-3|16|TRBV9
CASSAGRLAGTDTQYF
TGCGCCAGCAGCGCTGGCCGACTAGCGGGCACAGATACGCAGTATTTT
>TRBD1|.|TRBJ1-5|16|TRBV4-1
CASSQDFDRGHQPQHF
TGCGCCAGCAGCCAAGATTTCGACAGGGGCCATCAGCCCCAGCATTTT
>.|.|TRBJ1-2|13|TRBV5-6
CASSPTGYSGYTF
TGTGCCAGCAGTCCAACAGGGTATTCTGGCTACACCTTC
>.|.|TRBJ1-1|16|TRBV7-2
CASSSRALIKNTEAFF
TGTGCCAGCAGCTCCCGGGCCTTAATTAAGAACACTGAAGCTTTCTTT
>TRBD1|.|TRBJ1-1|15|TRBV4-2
CASSTRTGGDTEAFF
TGTGCCAGCAGCACACGGACAGGCGGAGACACTGAAGCTTTCTTT
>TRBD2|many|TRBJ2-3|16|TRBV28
CASSSPGLAYTDTQYF
TGTGCCAGCAGTTCCCCGGGACTAGCCTACACAGATACGCAGTATTTT
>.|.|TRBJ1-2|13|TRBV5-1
CASSTSDSYGYTF
TGCGCCAGCAGCACCTCGGACAGTTATGGCTACACCTTC
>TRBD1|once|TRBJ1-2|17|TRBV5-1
CASSLDIYRDRGYGYTF
TGCGCCAGCAGCTTGGACATTTACCGGGACAGGGGTTATGGCTACACCTTC